Below, one T cell receptor (beta chain) is given with its context. This sample was taken from a study of blood T cell repertoires in COVID-19. Study in general: COVID-19 samples collected from the United States, Italy and Spain covered acute and convalescent phases. Nucleic acid was either cDNA or gDNA, and it came from T cells, B-cell-depleted T cells, or PBMCs.

Germline-derived CDR1 and CDR2 are SGHKS and YYEKEE (reference sequence). The length of the CDR3 is 15 residues. V lost 1 base, J lost 4 bases, and 15 bases lay in between. The authors' processing: Estimated nucleated cell counts came from reference gene primer amplification. Profiling relied on immunoSEQ multiplex PCR, and the TCRdb table lists in-frame clones only, not all of them. V, J and clone size derive from that table, while D and trimming were established from the DNA sequence. The sample lists approximately 160,000 clones; roughly four fifths were seen once. The origin of this receptor is a woman aged 80 or older with acute or convalescent COVID-19. The sequencing input was peripheral blood. This chain uses TRBV5-5 with TRBJ2-7; a possible D gene is TRBD1 (6 bases). CDR3 nucleotide sequence: TGTGCCAGCAGCTTGAGCGCAGGGGAGACGTACGAGCAGTACTTC. This translates into CASSLSAGETYEQYF.